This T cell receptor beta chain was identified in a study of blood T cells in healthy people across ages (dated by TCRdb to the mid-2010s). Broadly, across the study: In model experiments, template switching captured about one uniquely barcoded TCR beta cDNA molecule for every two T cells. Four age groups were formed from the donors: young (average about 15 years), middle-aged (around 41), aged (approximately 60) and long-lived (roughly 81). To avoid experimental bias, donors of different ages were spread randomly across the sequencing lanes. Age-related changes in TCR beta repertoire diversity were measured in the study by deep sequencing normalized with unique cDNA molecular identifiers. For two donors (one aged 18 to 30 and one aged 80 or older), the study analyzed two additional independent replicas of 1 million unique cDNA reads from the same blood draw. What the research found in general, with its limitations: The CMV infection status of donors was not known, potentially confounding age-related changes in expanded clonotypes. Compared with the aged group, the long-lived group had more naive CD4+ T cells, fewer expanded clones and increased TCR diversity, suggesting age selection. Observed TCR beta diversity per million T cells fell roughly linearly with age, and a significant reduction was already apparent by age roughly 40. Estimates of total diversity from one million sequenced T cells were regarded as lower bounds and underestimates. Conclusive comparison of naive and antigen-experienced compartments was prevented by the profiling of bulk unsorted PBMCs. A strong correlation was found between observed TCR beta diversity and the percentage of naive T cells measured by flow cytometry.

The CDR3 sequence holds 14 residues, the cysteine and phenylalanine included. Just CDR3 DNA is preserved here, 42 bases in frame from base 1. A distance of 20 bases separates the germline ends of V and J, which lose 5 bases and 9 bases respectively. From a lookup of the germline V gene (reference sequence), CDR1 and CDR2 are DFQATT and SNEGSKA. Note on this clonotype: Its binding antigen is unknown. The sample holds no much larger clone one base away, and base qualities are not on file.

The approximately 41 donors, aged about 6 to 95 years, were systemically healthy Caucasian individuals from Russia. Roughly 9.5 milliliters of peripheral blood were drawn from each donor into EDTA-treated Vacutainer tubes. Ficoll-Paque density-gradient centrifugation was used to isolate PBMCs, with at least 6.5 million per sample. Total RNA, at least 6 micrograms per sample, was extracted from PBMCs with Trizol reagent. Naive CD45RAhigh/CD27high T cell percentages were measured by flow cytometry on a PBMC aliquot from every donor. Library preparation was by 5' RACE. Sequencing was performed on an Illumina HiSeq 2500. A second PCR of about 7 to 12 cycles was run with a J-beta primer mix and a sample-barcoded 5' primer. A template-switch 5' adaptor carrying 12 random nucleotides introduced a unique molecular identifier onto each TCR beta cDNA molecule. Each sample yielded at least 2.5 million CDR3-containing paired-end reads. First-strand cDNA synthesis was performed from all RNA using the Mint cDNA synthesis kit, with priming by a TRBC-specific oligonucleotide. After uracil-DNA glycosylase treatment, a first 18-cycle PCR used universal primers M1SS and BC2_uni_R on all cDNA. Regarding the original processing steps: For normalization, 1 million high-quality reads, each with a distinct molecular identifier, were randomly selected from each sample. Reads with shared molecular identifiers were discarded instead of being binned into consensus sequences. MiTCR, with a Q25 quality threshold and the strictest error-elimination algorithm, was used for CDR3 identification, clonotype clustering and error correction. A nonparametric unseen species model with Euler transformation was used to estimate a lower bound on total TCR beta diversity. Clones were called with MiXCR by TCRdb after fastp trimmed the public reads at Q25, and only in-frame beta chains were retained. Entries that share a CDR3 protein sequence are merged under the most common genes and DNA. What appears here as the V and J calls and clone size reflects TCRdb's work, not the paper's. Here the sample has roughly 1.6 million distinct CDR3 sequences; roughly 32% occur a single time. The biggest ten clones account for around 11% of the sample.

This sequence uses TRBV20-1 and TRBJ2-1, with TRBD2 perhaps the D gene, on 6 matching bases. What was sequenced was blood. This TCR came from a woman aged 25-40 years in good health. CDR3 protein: CSALAYPLGGEQFF. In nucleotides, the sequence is TGCAGTGCTCTGGCATACCCGCTCGGGGGTGAGCAGTTCTTC.